Below, 24 T cell receptor beta chains from the same sample are listed, as sequenced in a study of blood T cell repertoires in COVID-19. Profiling relied on immunoSEQ multiplex PCR, and the TCRdb table lists in-frame clones only, not all of them. The data contain 55,000 to 80,000 clones, around nine tenths of them seen just once; the ten biggest clones take up approximately 1%. The sample consisted of peripheral blood. The receptors stem from a man in his 70s with acute or convalescent COVID-19.

The chain has TRBV13 and TRBJ1-1, with D unclear. Germline values: CDR1 PRHDT, CDR2 FYEKMQ (reference sequence). Trimming left V 7 bases short and J 1 base short, with 10 bases between. The CDR3 sequence is 13 residues long. The CDR3 protein is CASKEGANTEAFF. As DNA, the CDR3 is TGTGCCAGCAAGGAAGGAGCGAACACTGAAGCTTTCTTT.

The chain combines TRBV7-6 with TRBJ2-5, with 8 bases that match TRBD1. This CDR3 spans 15 amino acids. The junction had 9 bases not matched to a gene; V was cut back by 5 bases and J by 4 bases. CDR1 SGHVS and CDR2 FNYEAQ come from the germline V gene. CDR3 sequence: CASSLALDRAETQYF. The CDR3 bases are TGTGCCAGCAGCCTTGCCCTGGACAGGGCAGAGACCCAGTACTTC.

This clone was seen more than once but under ten times. The chain links TRBV28 to TRBJ1-6; TRBD1 might be the D (6 bases). This CDR3 is built from 13 residues. V dropped 10 bases and J dropped 5 bases, with 12 bases sitting between them. Germline V gene lookup returns CDR1 MDHEN and CDR2 SYDVKM. The CDR3 DNA reads as TGTGCCAACGGACAGAACCATAATTCACCCCTCCACTTT. Its translation: CANGQNHNSPLHF.

The chain couples TRBV11-3 to TRBJ1-4, with D possibly being TRBD1 (5 bases). The germline V gene encodes CDR1 SGHNT and CDR2 YENEEA. The CDR3 sequence is 15 residues long. V dropped 1 base and J dropped 2 bases, with 8 bases sitting between them. CDR3 protein: CASSLGGVTNEKLFF. As DNA, the CDR3 is TGTGCCAGCAGCTTAGGGGGGGTTACTAATGAAAAACTGTTTTTT.

The V and J genes are TRBV24-1 and TRBJ1-6; no definite D call. Germline-derived CDR1 and CDR2 are KGHDR and SFDVKD. With 1 base removed from V and 0 bases from J, the gap between germline ends came to 9 bases. CDR3 length equals 17 residues. The DNA for the CDR3 is TGTGCCACCAGTGATTTTAGCCGGATCTCCTATAATTCACCCCTCCACTTT. Amino acid sequence: CATSDFSRISYNSPLHF.

The V and J genes are TRBV18 and TRBJ1-5; no clear D. Looked up from germline, CDR1 is KGHSH and CDR2 is LQKENI. Trimming took 6 bases from V and 2 from J, leaving 11 bases between them. There are 14 residues in the CDR3. The CDR3 protein is CASSQEVGNQPQHF. CDR3 nucleotide sequence: TGTGCCAGCTCTCAGGAGGTCGGCAATCAGCCCCAGCATTTT.

Concerning this clone: This CDR3 is also generated by other DNA sequences in the sample. The V gene is TRBV12-3 or TRBV12-4, the J gene TRBJ2-5, with D uncertain. V was pared by 3 bases and J by 2 bases, with 7 bases between. The CDR3 is made up of 13 amino acids. CDR3: CASSFGGQETQYF. The CDR3 DNA is TGTGCCAGCAGTTTCGGCGGTCAAGAGACCCAGTACTTC.

The chain has TRBV25-1 and TRBJ1-1; D gene ambiguous. Germline V gene sequence: CDR1 MGHDK, CDR2 SYGVNS. V lost 0 bases to trimming and J lost 7 bases, with 12 bases between them. This CDR3 is 14 amino acids long. The CDR3 DNA follows: TGTGCCAGCAGTGAATACGCCGGAGTCAGTGAAGCTTTCTTT. It translates to CASSEYAGVSEAFF.

This chain uses TRBV5-1 with TRBJ2-2; D uncertain. The CDR3 length is 14 residues. Germline CDR1 SGHRS, CDR2 YFSETQ. Trimming removed 1 base at V and 3 bases at J, with 7 bases between. Written as DNA, the CDR3 is TGCGCCAGCAGCTTGCGAGCCGACACCGGGGAGCTGTTTTTT. Its translation is CASSLRADTGELFF.

The rearrangement joins TRBV5-1 to TRBJ1-4; 7 bases map to TRBD1. CDR3 length: 14 residues. In germline, CDR1 is SGHRS, CDR2 YFSETQ. Unmatched junction bases numbered 6, after V lost 2 bases and J lost 8 bases. CDR3 protein: CASSLQGINEKLFF. The CDR3 coding sequence is TGCGCCAGCAGCTTACAGGGGATTAACGAAAAACTGTTTTTT.

This chain connects TRBV11-3 to TRBJ2-5; a possible D gene is TRBD1 (6 bases). The germline V and J ends were trimmed by 1 base and 3 bases, with 9 bases remaining between them. CDR1 is SGHNT, CDR2 YENEEA, per germline. CDR3 length: 14 amino acids. CDR3 nucleotide sequence: TGTGCCAGCAGCTTAGGGAGACAGGAAGAGACCCAGTACTTC. This translates into CASSLGRQEETQYF.

The genes are TRBV2 and TRBJ1-1; D is unclear. Germline V gene lookup returns CDR1 SNHLY and CDR2 FYNNEI. CDR3 length: 14 residues. V was pared by 3 bases and J by 1 base, with 9 bases between. This chain's CDR3 is CASSERQWNTEAFF. CDR3 coding DNA: TGTGCCAGCAGTGAGAGGCAGTGGAACACTGAAGCTTTCTTT.

This clone was seen once. The chain links TRBV12-3 or TRBV12-4 to TRBJ1-5, with a possible D match to TRBD1 (5 bases). The CDR3 is 13 residues long. The germline V and J ends were trimmed by 7 bases and 6 bases, with 13 bases remaining between them. CDR3 residues: CASTETASQPQHF. CDR3 bases: TGTGCCAGCACCGAGACAGCCTCTCAGCCCCAGCATTTT.

The rearrangement joins TRBV28 to TRBJ2-5, with D maybe TRBD1 (6 bases). The ends were cut back, 5 bases at V and 3 bases at J, with 13 bases in the middle. This CDR3 has 14 residues. Germline V gives CDR1 MDHEN, CDR2 SYDVKM. DNA for the CDR3: TGTGCCAGCAGTCTACAGGGTACCAAAGAGACCCAGTACTTC. Protein sequence: CASSLQGTKETQYF.

V gene TRBV18 combines with J gene TRBJ2-5; 9 bases are shared with TRBD1. The J segment lost 4 bases and the V segment lost 3 bases, leaving 15 bases of the junction unmatched. Germline CDR1 is KGHSH and CDR2 is LQKENI. The CDR3 length is 18 residues. The CDR3 sequence is CASSPPSPGTGPRETQYF. DNA for the CDR3: TGTGCCAGCTCACCGCCCTCACCCGGGACAGGGCCCCGAGAGACCCAGTACTTC.

This sequence joins TRBV4-2 and TRBJ2-2; D perhaps matches TRBD1 (6 bases). Looked up from germline, CDR1 is LGHNA and CDR2 is YNFKEQ. The V end was cut by 1 base, the J end by 8 bases, with 14 bases between. The CDR3 spans 15 residues. CDR3 protein: CASSQADSLQGELFF. The DNA of the CDR3 is TGTGCCAGCAGCCAAGCGGACAGTTTGCAGGGGGAGCTGTTTTTT.

This clone occurred a few times. The V gene is TRBV6-1, the J gene TRBJ1-6, with D uncertain. The CDR3 extends over 13 amino acids. Germline-derived CDR1 and CDR2 are MNHNS and SASEGT. With 2 bases removed from V and 14 bases from J, the gap between germline ends came to 13 bases. The CDR3 DNA follows: TGTGCCAGCAGTGAAAGGCCGGGTCTGTCCCTCCACTTT. Its translation is CASSERPGLSLHF.

The chain joins TRBV28 to TRBJ2-7, with D possibly TRBD2 on 6 matching bases. V was shortened by 3 bases and J by 3 bases, with 18 bases between the two germline ends. Germline-derived CDR1 and CDR2 are MDHEN and SYDVKM. This CDR3 has 16 residues. CDR3 in amino acids: CASSFPLSGVGYEQYF. As DNA, the CDR3 is TGTGCCAGCAGTTTTCCTTTATCGGGAGTAGGCTACGAGCAGTACTTC. Looking up the rest from reference TRBV28 and TRBJ2-7 gives the full variable domain: DVKVTQSSRYLVKRTGEKVFLECVQDMDHENMFWYRQDPGLGLRLIYFSYDVKMKEKGDIPEGYSVSREKKERFSLILESASTNQTSMYLCASSFPLSGVGYEQYFGPGTRLTVT.

This chain uses TRBV5-4 with TRBJ1-3; D remains ambiguous. CDR1 is SGHNT, CDR2 YYREEE, per germline (reference sequence). There are 11 residues in the CDR3. The V gene lost 2 bases and the J gene lost 7 bases, with 4 bases spanning the gap. Here the CDR3 reads CASSLANTIYF. The CDR3 DNA reads as TGTGCCAGCAGCTTAGCGAACACCATATATTTT.

This chain joins TRBV20-1 and TRBJ2-7, with D hard to call. The V and J ends lost 0 bases and 9 bases respectively, with 9 bases between them. Germline V lookup: CDR1 DFQATT, CDR2 SNEGSKA (reference sequence). The CDR3 consists of 11 residues. The CDR3 DNA reads as TGCAGTGCTAGAGATCCCCCCGGGCAGTACTTC. Residues: CSARDPPGQYF.

The chain has TRBV5-1 and TRBJ1-1; TRBD1 might be the D (6 bases). V lost 4 bases and J lost 3, with 16 bases in between. The germline gives CDR1 SGHRS, CDR2 YFSETQ. The CDR3 loop spans 15 amino acids. CDR3 amino acids: CASSHTGIRDTEAFF. The CDR3 DNA sequence: TGCGCCAGCAGCCATACAGGGATTCGGGACACTGAAGCTTTCTTT.

The rearrangement links TRBV11-3 to TRBJ2-5; TRBD1 agrees at 7 bases. J lost 1 base, V lost 6 bases, and 5 bases had no gene match. Per the germline V gene, CDR1 is SGHNT and CDR2 is YENEEA. The CDR3 is 14 residues long. The CDR3 DNA is TGTGCCAGCAGTCGGGACAGCCTCCAAGAGACCCAGTACTTC. Encoded protein: CASSRDSLQETQYF.

The rearrangement joins TRBV5-6 to TRBJ2-6; D may be TRBD1 (5 bases). CDR1 is SGHDT, CDR2 YYEEEE, per germline. This CDR3 has 13 residues. Trimming pared 7 bases from V and 4 bases from J, leaving 9 bases between. The DNA for the CDR3 is TGTGCCAGCGGACAACTGGGGGCCAACGTCCTGACTTTC. It specifies CASGQLGANVLTF.

The chain recombines TRBV3-1 (or the pseudogene TRBV3-2) with TRBJ1-3; a possible D gene is TRBD1 (5 bases). This CDR3 contains 15 residues. V was pared by 5 bases and J by 1 base, with 12 bases between. Per germline, CDR1 LGHDT and CDR2 YNNKEL (reference sequence). The CDR3 sequence: CASSVQGPSGNTIYF. CDR3 DNA sequence: TGTGCCAGCAGCGTTCAGGGCCCGTCTGGAAACACCATATATTTT.